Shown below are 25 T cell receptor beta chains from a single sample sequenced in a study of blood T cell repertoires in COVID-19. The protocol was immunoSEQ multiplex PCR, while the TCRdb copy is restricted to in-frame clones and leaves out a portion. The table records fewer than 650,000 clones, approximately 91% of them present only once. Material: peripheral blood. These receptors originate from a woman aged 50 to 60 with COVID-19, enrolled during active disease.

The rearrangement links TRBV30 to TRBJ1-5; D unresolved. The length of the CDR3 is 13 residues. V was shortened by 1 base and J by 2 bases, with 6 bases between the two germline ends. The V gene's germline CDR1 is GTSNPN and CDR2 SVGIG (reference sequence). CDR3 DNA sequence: TGTGCCTGGAGTGAACAGCGCAATCAGCCCCAGCATTTT. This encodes CAWSEQRNQPQHF.

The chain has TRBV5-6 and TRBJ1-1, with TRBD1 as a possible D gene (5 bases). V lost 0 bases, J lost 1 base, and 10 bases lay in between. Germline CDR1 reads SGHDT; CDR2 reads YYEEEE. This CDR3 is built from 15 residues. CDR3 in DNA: TGTGCCAGCAGCTTGGCAGGGTTCGAGAACACTGAAGCTTTCTTT. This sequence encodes CASSLAGFENTEAFF.

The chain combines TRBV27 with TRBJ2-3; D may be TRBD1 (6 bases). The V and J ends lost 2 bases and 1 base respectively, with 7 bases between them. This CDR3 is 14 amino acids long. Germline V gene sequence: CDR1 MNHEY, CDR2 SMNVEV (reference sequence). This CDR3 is CASSLGGGTDTQYF. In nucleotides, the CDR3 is TGTGCCAGCAGTTTAGGGGGCGGCACAGATACGCAGTATTTT.

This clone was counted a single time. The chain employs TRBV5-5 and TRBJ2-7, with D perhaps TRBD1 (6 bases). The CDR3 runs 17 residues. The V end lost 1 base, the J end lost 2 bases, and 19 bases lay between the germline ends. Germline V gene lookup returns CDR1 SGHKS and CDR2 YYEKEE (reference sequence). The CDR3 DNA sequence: TGTGCCAGCAGCTTGTCGTCCTCCGGGACATCGGCCTACGAGCAGTACTTC. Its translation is CASSLSSSGTSAYEQYF. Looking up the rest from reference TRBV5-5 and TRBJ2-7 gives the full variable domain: DAGVTQSPTHLIKTRGQQVTLRCSPISGHKSVSWYQQVLGQGPQFIFQYYEKEERGRGNFPDRFSARQFPNYSSELNVNALLLGDSALYLCASSLSSSGTSAYEQYFGPGTRLTVT.

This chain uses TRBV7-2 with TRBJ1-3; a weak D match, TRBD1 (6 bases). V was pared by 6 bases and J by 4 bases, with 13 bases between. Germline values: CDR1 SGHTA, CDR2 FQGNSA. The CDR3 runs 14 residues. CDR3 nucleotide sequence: TGTGCCAGCAGATTTACAGGGTACGGAAACACCATATATTTT. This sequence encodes CASRFTGYGNTIYF.

In DNA, the CDR3 is TGTGCCCGGCGCTTCGACAGCTACCTCCGGGAGACCCAGTACTTC. It codes for CARRFDSYLRETQYF. The chain employs TRBV6-4 and TRBJ2-5; tentative D call: TRBD1 (5 bases). The V end was cut by 11 bases, the J end by 5 bases, with 24 bases between. From germline, CDR1 is MRHNA and CDR2 SNTAGT. The CDR3 loop spans 15 amino acids.

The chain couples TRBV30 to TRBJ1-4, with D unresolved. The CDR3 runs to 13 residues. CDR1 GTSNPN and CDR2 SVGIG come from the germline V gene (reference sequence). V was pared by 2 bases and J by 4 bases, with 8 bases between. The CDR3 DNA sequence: TGTGCCTGGAGTCGGGAGGGTAATGAAAAACTGTTTTTT. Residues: CAWSREGNEKLFF.

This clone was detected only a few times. CDR3 protein: CASRGQGDEQYF. The CDR3 bases are TGTGCCAGCAGAGGGCAGGGGGACGAGCAGTACTTC. The J gene is TRBJ2-7, the V gene TRBV5-4; 7 positions agree with TRBD1. The CDR3 length is 12 residues. Per the germline V gene, CDR1 is SGHNT and CDR2 is YYREEE (reference sequence). The ends lost 5 bases at V and 5 bases at J; junction bases unmatched: 4.

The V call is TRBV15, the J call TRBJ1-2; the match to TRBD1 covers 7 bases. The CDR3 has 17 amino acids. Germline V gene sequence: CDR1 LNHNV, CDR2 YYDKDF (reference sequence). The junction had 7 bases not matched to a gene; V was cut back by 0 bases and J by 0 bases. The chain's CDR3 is CATSRDEGAFPNYGYTF. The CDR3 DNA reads TGTGCCACCAGCAGAGATGAGGGGGCCTTTCCTAACTATGGCTACACCTTC.

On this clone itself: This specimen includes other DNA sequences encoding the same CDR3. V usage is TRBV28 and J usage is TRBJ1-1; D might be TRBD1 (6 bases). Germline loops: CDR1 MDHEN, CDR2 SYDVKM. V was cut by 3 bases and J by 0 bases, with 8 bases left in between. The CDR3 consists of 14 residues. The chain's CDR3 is CASSFGGMNTEAFF. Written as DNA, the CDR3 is TGTGCCAGCAGTTTTGGGGGCATGAACACTGAAGCTTTCTTT.

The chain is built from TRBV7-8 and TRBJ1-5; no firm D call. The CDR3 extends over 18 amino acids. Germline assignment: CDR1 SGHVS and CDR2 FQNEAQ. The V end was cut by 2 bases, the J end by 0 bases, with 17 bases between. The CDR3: CASSLFVRTVYSNQPQHF. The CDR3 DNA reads TGTGCCAGCAGCTTATTTGTTCGCACGGTCTATAGCAATCAGCCCCAGCATTTT.

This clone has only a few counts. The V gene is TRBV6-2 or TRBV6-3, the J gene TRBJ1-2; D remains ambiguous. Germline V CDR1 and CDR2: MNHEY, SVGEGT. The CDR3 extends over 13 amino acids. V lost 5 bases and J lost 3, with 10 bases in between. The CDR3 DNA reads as TGTGCCAGCAGTCTAAGTCCTGACTATGGCTACACCTTC. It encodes CASSLSPDYGYTF.

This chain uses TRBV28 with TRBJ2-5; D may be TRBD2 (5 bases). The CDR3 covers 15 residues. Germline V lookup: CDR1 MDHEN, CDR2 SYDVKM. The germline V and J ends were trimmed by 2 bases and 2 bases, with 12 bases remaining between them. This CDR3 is CASSLAGSQQETQYF. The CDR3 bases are TGTGCCAGCAGTTTAGCGGGCAGCCAACAAGAGACCCAGTACTTC.

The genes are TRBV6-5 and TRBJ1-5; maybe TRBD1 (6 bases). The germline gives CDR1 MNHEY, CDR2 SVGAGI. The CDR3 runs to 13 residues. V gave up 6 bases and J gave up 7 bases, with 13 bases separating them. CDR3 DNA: TGTGCCAGCAGAGAGACAGGTAACCAGCCCCAGCATTTT. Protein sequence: CASRETGNQPQHF.

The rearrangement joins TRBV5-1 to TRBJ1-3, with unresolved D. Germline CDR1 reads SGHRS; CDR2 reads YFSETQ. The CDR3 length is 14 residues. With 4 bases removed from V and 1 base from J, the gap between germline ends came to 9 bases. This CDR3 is CASSAGVSGNTIYF. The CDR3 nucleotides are TGCGCCAGCAGCGCGGGTGTTTCTGGAAACACCATATATTTT.

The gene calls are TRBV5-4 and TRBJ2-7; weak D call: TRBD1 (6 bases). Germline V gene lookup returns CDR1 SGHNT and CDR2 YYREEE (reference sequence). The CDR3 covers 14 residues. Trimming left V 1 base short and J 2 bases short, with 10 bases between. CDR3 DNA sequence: TGTGCCAGCAGCTTGACCGGACAGCCCTACGAGCAGTACTTC. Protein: CASSLTGQPYEQYF.

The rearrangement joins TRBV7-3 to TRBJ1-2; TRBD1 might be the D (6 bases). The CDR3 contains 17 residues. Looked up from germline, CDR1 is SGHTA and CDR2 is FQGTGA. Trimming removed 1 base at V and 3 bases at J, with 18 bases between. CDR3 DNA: TGTGCCAGCAGCTTAAAAGGGACCCGACAGGACGACTATGGCTACACCTTC. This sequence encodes CASSLKGTRQDDYGYTF.

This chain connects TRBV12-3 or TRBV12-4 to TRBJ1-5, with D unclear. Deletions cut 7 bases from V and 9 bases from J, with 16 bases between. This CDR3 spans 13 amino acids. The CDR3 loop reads CASKEGGSRPQHF. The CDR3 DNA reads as TGTGCCAGCAAAGAGGGCGGATCTAGGCCCCAGCATTTT.

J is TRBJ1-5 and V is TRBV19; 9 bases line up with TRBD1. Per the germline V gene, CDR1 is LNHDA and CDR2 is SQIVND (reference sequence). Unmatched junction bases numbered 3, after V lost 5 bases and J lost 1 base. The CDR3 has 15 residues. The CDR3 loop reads CASSFGTGSNQPQHF. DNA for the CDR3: TGTGCCAGTAGTTTCGGGACAGGGAGCAATCAGCCCCAGCATTTT.

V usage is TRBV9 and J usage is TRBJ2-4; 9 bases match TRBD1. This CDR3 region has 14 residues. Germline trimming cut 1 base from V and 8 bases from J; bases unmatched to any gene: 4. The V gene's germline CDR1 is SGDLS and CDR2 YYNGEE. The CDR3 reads CASSVTGGRDIQYF. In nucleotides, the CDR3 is TGTGCCAGCAGCGTAACAGGGGGCCGAGACATTCAGTACTTC.

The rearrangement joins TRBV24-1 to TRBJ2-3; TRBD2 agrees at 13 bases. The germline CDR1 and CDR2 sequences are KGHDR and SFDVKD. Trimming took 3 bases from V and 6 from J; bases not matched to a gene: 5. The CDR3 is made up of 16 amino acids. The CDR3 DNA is TGTGCCACCAGTGATGGGACTAGCGGGGAGTCCGATACGCAGTATTTT. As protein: CATSDGTSGESDTQYF.

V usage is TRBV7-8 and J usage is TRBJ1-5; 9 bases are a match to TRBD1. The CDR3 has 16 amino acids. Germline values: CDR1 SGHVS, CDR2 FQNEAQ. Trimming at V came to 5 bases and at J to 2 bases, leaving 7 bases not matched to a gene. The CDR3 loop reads CASSPTGGAGNQPQHF. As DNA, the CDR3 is TGTGCCAGCAGCCCTACAGGGGGCGCGGGCAATCAGCCCCAGCATTTT.

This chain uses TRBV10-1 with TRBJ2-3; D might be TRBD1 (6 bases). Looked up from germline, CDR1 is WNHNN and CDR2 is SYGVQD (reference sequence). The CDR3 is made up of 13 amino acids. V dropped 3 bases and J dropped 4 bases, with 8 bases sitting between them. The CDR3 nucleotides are TGCGCCAGCAGTGAATGGGGGCCAGATACGCAGTATTTT. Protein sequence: CASSEWGPDTQYF.

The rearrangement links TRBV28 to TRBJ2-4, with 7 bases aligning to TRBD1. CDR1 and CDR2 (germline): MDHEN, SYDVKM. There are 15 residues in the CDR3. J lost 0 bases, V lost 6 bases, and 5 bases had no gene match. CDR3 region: CASSLTGVAKNIQYF. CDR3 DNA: TGTGCCAGCAGCCTCACAGGGGTAGCCAAAAACATTCAGTACTTC.

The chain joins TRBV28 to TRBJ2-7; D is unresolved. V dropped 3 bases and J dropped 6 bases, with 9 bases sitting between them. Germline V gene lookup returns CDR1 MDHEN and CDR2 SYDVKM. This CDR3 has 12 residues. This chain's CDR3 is CASSLALGEQYF. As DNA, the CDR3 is TGTGCCAGCAGTTTGGCCCTTGGCGAGCAGTACTTC.